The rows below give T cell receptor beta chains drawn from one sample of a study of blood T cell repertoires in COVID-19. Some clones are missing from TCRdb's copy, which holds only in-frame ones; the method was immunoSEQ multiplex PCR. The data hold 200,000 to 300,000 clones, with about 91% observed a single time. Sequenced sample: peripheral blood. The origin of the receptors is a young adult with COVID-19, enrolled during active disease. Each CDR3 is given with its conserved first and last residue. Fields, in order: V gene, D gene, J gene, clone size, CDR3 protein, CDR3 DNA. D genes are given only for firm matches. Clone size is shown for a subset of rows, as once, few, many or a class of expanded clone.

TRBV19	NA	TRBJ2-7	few	CASSPGRGYEQYF	TGTGCCAGTAGTCCCGGACGGGGGTACGAGCAGTACTTC
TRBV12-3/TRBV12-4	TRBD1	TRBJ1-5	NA	CASSLRGLQPQHF	TGTGCCAGCAGTTTAAGGGGGCTTCAGCCCCAGCATTTT
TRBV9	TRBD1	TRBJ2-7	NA	CASSVAALTGGPYEQYF	TGTGCCAGCAGCGTAGCCGCCCTGACAGGGGGCCCTTACGAGCAGTACTTC
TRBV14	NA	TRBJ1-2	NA	CASSRGANYGYTF	TGTGCCAGCAGCCGCGGGGCTAACTATGGCTACACCTTC
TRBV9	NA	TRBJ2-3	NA	CASSVTFASGSTDTQYF	TGTGCCAGCAGCGTGACCTTTGCGAGCGGTAGCACAGATACGCAGTATTTT
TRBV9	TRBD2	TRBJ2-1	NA	CASSAGLADEQFF	TGTGCCAGCAGCGCGGGACTAGCCGATGAGCAGTTCTTC
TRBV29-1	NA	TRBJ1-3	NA	CSAVQDSGNTIYF	TGCAGCGCCGTACAGGACTCTGGAAACACCATATATTTT
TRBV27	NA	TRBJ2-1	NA	CASSPAGYNEQFF	TGTGCCAGCAGTCCCGCAGGGTACAATGAGCAGTTCTTC
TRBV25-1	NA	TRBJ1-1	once	CASSRSRGSRSATEAFF	TGTGCCAGCAGTCGCAGTCGGGGGTCCAGGTCAGCCACTGAAGCTTTCTTT
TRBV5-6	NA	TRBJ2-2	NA	CASSFGLFDLRPGELFF	TGTGCCAGCAGCTTCGGTCTTTTCGACCTCAGGCCCGGGGAGCTGTTTTTT
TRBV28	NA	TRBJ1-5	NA	CASRLLGGGSNQPQHF	TGTGCCAGCAGATTATTGGGAGGCGGGAGCAATCAGCCCCAGCATTTT
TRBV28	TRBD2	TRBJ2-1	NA	CAAQLGIAGTAGEQFF	TGTGCCGCCCAATTGGGGATAGCGGGGACCGCCGGCGAGCAGTTCTTC
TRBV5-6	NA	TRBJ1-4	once	CASSSEQYTGKLFF	TGTGCCAGCAGCTCGGAACAGTATACCGGAAAACTGTTTTTT
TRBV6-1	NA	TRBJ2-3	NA	CASSERVGGGVTDTQYF	TGTGCCAGCAGTGAAAGAGTCGGGGGAGGTGTTACAGATACGCAGTATTTT
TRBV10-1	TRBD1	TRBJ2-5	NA	CASSPETGATQYF	TGCGCCAGCAGTCCAGAGACAGGGGCCACCCAGTACTTC
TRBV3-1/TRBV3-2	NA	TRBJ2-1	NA	CASSQGAGPPNEQFF	TGTGCCAGCAGCCAAGGGGCGGGTCCTCCAAATGAGCAGTTCTTC
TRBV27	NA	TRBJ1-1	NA	CASSSMNTEAFF	TGTGCCAGCAGTTCTATGAACACTGAAGCTTTCTTT
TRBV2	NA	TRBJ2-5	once	CASTSPQETQYF	TGTGCCAGCACCTCCCCCCAAGAGACCCAGTACTTC
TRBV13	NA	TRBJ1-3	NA	CASSPGVSSGNTIYF	TGTGCCAGCAGCCCGGGGGTGTCCTCTGGAAACACCATATATTTT
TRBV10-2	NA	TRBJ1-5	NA	CASSEGGLGNQPQHF	TGCGCCAGCAGTGAGGGGGGCCTCGGCAATCAGCCCCAGCATTTT
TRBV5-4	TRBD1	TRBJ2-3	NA	CASREGTGTTPDTQYF	TGTGCCAGCAGGGAGGGGACAGGGACCACACCAGATACGCAGTATTTT
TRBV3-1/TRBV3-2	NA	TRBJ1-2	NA	CASSHRGGNGYTF	TGTGCCAGCAGCCATCGGGGGGGCAATGGCTACACCTTC
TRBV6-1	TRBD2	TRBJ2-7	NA	CASSESGAGLYEQYF	TGTGCCAGCAGTGAAAGCGGGGCGGGACTCTACGAGCAGTACTTC
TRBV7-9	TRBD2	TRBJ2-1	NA	CASSLAGAYNEQFF	TGTGCCAGCAGCCTAGCGGGAGCCTACAATGAGCAGTTCTTC
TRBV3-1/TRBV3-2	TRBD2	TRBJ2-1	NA	CASSQDRLAVEQFF	TGTGCCAGCAGCCAAGATCGGCTAGCGGTTGAGCAGTTCTTC
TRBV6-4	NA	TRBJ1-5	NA	CASSDSREKHQPQHF	TGTGCCAGCAGTGACTCAAGGGAGAAACATCAGCCCCAGCATTTT
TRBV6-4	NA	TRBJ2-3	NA	CASSPRGTDTQYF	TGTGCCAGCAGTCCTCGGGGCACAGATACGCAGTATTTT
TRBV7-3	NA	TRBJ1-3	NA	CASSLEGTPGNTIYF	TGTGCCAGCAGCTTAGAGGGAACACCTGGAAACACCATATATTTT
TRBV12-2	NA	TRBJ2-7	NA	CASRHFHTRHRASYEQYF	TGTGCAAGTCGCCATTTCCATACCCGTCACAGGGCTTCCTACGAGCAGTACTTC
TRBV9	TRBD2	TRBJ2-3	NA	CASSVVGGVITDTQYF	TGTGCCAGCAGCGTAGTGGGAGGGGTCATAACAGATACGCAGTATTTT
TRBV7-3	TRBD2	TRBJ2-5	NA	CASSWSGTSGETQYF	TGTGCCAGCAGCTGGTCCGGGACTAGCGGAGAGACCCAGTACTTC
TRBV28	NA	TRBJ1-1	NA	CASSLYPYVGGDTEAFF	TGTGCCAGCAGTTTATACCCCTACGTGGGGGGGGACACTGAAGCTTTCTTT
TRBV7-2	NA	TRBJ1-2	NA	CASSSGRPPGYGYTF	TGTGCCAGCAGCTCCGGCAGGCCCCCTGGGTATGGCTACACCTTC
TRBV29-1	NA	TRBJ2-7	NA	CSAQDSTSGYEQYF	TGCAGCGCACAGGACAGTACCTCCGGCTACGAGCAGTACTTC
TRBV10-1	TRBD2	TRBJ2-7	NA	CASSGLAGDEQYF	TGCGCCAGCAGCGGCCTAGCGGGCGACGAGCAGTACTTC
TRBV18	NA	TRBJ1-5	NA	CASSPWRDQPQHF	TGTGCCAGCTCACCCTGGCGGGATCAGCCCCAGCATTTT
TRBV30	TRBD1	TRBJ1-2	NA	CAWTSLQGEAYTF	TGTGCCTGGACGAGTTTGCAGGGGGAAGCCTACACCTTC
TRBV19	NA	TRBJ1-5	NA	CASSTEGSPNQPQHF	TGTGCCAGTAGCACAGAAGGCAGCCCAAATCAGCCCCAGCATTTT
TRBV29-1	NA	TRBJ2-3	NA	CSAETGGTDTQYF	TGCAGCGCGGAAACAGGTGGCACAGATACGCAGTATTTT